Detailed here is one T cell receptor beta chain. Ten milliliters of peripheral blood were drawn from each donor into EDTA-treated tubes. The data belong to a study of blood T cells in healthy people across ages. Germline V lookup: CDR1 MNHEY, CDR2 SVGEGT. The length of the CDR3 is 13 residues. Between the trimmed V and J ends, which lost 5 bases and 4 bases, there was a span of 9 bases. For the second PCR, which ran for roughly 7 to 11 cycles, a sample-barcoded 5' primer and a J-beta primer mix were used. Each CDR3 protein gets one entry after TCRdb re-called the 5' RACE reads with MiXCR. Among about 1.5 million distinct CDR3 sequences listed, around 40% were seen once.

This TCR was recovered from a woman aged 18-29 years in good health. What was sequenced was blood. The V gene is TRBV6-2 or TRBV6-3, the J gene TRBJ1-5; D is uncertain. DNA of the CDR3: TGTGCCAGCAGTCCTCTCCTGAATCAGCCCCAGCATTTT. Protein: CASSPLLNQPQHF.